Sequencing of this T cell receptor (beta chain) was carried out in a study of blood T cell repertoires in COVID-19. Overall study: Samples taken during acute and convalescent COVID-19 were collected in the United States, Italy and Spain.

This CDR3 region has 15 residues. Between the trimmed V and J ends, which lost 0 bases and 2 bases, there was a span of 10 bases. From germline, CDR1 is KGHSH and CDR2 LQKENI. TCRdb's copy holds only in-frame clones and misses some; the assay was immunoSEQ multiplex PCR. Of about 190,000 clones in the sample, approximately 79% were seen once. This clonotype was sampled from a woman between 45 and 65 years old with acute or convalescent COVID-19. Sequenced: peripheral blood. The chain couples TRBV18 to TRBJ1-1; D unresolved. The CDR3 sequence: CASSPPARQNTEAFF. CDR3 DNA sequence: TGTGCCAGCTCACCACCGGCCCGACAAAACACTGAAGCTTTCTTT.